This T cell receptor (beta chain) was captured in a study of metastatic and nonmetastatic thyroid tumors. Thyroid surgery took place with no prior treatment in any patient. Remarks on this clone: A single base separates this from a much larger clone, so it may be a read error.

The CDR3 runs 14 residues. Trimming removed 7 bases from V and 6 bases from J, with 18 bases in between. Per the germline V gene, CDR1 is SGHRS and CDR2 is YFSETQ. Using MiXCR, TCRdb re-called clones from the PCR reads. This sample has roughly 40,000 clones, with about 12% found just once. Sequenced: blood. The TCR was taken from a male donor with papillary thyroid cancer or a benign thyroid nodule (not recorded which). Some clones in this sample may be carry-over from other donors' samples. V and J are TRBV5-1 and TRBJ2-3; D may be TRBD1 or TRBD2 (5 bases each). CDR3 bases: TGCGCCAGCGGCCCGGGGACCCCCTACGATACGCAGTATTTT. It encodes CASGPGTPYDTQYF.